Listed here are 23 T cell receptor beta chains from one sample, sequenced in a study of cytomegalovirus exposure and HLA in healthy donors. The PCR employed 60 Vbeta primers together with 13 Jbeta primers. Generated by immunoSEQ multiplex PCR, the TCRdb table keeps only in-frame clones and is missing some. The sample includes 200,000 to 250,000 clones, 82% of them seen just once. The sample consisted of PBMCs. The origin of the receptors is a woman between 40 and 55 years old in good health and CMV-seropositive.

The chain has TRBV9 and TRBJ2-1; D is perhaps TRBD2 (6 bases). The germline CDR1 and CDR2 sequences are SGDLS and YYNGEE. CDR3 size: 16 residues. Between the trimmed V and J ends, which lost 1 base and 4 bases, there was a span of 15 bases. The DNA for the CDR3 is TGTGCCAGCAGCGTATCAGCCGGGAGCGGTTACAATGAGCAGTTCTTC. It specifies CASSVSAGSGYNEQFF.

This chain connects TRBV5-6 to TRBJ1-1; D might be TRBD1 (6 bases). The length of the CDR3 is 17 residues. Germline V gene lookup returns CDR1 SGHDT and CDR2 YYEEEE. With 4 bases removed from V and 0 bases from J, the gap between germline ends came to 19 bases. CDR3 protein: CASSLLAGARMNTEAFF. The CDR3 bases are TGTGCCAGCAGCCTGCTCGCAGGGGCAAGGATGAACACTGAAGCTTTCTTT. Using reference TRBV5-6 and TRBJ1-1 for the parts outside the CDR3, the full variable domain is DAGVTQSPTHLIKTRGQQVTLRCSPKSGHDTVSWYQQALGQGPQFIFQYYEEEERQRGNFPDRFSGHQFPNYSSELNVNALLLGDSALYLCASSLLAGARMNTEAFFGQGTRLTVV.

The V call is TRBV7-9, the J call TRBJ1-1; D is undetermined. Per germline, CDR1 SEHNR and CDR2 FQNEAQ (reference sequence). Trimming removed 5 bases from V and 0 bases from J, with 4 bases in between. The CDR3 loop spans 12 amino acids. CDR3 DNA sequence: TGTGCCAGCAGCCTAATGAACACTGAAGCTTTCTTT. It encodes CASSLMNTEAFF.

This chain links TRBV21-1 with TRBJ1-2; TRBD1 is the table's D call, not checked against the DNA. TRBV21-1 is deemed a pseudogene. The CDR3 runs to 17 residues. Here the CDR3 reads CASSNRPEWTGLYGYTF. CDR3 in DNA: TGTGCCAGCAGCAATCGACCAGAGTGGACAGGTCTCTATGGCTACACCTTC.

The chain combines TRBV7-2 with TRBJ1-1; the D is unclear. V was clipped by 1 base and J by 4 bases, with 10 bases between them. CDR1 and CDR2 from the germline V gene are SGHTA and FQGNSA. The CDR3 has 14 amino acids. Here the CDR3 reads CASSLVESSTEAFF. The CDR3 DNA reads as TGTGCCAGCAGCTTAGTAGAATCTAGCACTGAAGCTTTCTTT.

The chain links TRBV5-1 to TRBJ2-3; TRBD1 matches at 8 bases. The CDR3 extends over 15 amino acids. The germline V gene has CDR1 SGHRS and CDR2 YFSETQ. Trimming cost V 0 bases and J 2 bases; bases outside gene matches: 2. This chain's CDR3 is CASSLGQGNTDTQYF. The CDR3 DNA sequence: TGCGCCAGCAGCTTGGGACAGGGGAACACAGATACGCAGTATTTT.

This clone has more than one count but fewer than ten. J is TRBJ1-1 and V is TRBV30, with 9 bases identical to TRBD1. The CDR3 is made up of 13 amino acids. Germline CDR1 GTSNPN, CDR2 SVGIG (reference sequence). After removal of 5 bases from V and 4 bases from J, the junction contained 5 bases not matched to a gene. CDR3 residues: CAWEQGASTEAFF. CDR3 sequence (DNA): TGTGCCTGGGAACAGGGGGCCTCCACTGAAGCTTTCTTT.

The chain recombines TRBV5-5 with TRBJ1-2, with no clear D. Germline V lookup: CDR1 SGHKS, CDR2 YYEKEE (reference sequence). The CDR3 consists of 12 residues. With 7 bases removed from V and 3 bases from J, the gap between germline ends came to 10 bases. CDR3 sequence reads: CASERSDYGYTF. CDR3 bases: TGTGCCAGCGAACGCTCAGACTATGGCTACACCTTC.

In nucleotides, the CDR3 is TGTGCCAGCAGCTCCGGGACAGGGACGCCTAATGGCTACACCTTC. Encoded protein: CASSSGTGTPNGYTF. V gene TRBV11-2 combines with J gene TRBJ1-2, with 9 bases identical to TRBD1. V was clipped by 4 bases and J by 6 bases; unmatched bases: 9. The CDR3 totals 15 residues. The germline gives CDR1 SGHAT, CDR2 FQNNGV.

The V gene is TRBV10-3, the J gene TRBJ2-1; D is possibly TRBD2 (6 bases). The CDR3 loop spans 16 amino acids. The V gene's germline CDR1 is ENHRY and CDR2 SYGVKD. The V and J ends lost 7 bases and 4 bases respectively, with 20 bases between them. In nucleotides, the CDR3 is TGTGCCATCACTTCGGTGGAGGGTCCAAGGTACAATGAGCAGTTCTTC. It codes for CAITSVEGPRYNEQFF.

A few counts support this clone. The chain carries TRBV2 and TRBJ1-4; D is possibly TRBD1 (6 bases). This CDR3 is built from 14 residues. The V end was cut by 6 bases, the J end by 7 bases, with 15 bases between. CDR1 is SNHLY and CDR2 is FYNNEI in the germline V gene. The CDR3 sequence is CASSTGTRGEKLFF. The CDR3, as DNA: TGTGCCAGCAGCACGGGGACAAGAGGTGAAAAACTGTTTTTT.

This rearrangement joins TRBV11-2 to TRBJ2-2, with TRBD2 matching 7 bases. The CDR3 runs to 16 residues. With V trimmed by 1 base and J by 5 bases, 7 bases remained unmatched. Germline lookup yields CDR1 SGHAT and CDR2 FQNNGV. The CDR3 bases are TGTGCCAGCAGCTTAGTTAGCGGGTCCCGGACCGGGGAGCTGTTTTTT. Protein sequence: CASSLVSGSRTGELFF.

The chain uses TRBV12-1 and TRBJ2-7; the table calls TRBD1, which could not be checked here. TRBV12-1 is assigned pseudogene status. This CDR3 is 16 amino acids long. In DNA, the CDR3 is TGTGCCAGCAGCTTTAGGGTAGGGGGCGGTGGCTACGAGCAGTACTTC. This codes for CASSFRVGGGGYEQYF.

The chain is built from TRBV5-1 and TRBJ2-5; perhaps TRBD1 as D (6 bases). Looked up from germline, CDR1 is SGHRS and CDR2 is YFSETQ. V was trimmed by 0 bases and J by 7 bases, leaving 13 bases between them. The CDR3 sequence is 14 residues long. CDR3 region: CASSLEQGIGTQYF. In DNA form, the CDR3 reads TGCGCCAGCAGCTTGGAGCAGGGGATCGGGACCCAGTACTTC.

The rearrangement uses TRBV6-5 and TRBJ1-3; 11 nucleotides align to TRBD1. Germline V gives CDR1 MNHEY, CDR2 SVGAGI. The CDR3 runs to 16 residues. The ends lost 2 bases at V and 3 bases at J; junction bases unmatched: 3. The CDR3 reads CASSYAGTGGGNTIYF. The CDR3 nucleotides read TGTGCCAGCAGTTACGCCGGGACAGGGGGTGGAAACACCATATATTTT.

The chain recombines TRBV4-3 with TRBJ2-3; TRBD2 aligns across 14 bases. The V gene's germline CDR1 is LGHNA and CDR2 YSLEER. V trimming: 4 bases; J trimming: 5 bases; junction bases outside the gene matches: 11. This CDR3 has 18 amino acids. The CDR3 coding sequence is TGCGCCAGCAGCCCCAAAACACCGGGACTAGCGGGAGTAGATACGCAGTATTTT. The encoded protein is CASSPKTPGLAGVDTQYF.

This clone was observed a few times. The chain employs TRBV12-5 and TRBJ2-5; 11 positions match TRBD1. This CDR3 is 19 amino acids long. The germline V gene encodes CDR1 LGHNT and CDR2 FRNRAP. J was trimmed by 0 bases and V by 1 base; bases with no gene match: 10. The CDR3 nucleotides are TGTGCTAGTGGTTTGGCAAGGACAGGGGGCAGAACGTACCAAGAGACCCAGTACTTC. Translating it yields CASGLARTGGRTYQETQYF.

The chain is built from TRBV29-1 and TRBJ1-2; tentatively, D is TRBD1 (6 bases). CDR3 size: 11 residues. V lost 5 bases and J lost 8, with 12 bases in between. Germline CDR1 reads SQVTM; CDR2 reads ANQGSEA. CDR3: CSVLRDTGYTF. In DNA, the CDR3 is TGCAGCGTTCTCCGGGACACAGGCTACACCTTC.

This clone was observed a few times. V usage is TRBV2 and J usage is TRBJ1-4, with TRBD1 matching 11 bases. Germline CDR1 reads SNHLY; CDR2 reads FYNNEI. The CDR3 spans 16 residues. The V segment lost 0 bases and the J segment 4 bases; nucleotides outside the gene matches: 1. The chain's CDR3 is CASSEAGQGGNEKLFF. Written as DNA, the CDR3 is TGTGCCAGCAGTGAAGCGGGACAGGGGGGTAATGAAAAACTGTTTTTT.

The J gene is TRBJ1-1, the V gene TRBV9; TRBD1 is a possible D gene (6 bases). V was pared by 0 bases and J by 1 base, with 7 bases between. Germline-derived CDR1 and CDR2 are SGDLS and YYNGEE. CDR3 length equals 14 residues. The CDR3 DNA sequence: TGTGCCAGCAGCGTAGAACAGGGGAACACTGAAGCTTTCTTT. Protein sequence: CASSVEQGNTEAFF.

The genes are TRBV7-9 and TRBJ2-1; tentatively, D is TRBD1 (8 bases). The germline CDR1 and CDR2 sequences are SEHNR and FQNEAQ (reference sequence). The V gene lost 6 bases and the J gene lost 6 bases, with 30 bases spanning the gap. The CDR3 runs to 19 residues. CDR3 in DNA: TGTGCCAGCAGTTCAGGGAAGACTCTCCTAACAGGGGGGGGCAATGAGCAGTTCTTC. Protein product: CASSSGKTLLTGGGNEQFF.

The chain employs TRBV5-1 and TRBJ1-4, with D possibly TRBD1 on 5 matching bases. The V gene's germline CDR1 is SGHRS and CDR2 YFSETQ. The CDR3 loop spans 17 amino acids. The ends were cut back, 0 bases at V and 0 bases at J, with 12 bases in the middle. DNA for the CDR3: TGCGCCAGCAGCTTGGGTTACGGGGGGACAACTAATGAAAAACTGTTTTTT. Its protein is CASSLGYGGTTNEKLFF.

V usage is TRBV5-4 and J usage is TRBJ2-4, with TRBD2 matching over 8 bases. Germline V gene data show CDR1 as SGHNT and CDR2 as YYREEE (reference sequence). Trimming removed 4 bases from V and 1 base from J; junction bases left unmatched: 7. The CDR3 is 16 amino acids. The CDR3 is CASSDGRARAKNIQYF. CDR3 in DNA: TGTGCCAGCAGCGACGGGAGGGCGAGGGCCAAAAACATTCAGTACTTC.